These 2 T cell receptor beta chains came from one sample sequenced in a study of graft-versus-host responses after intestinal transplantation. Investigators treated the graft tissue so that it released intraepithelial and lamina propria lymphocytes. Using immunoSEQ multiplex PCR, the repertoire was profiled, and TCRdb retains in-frame clones only, with some absent. The data hold 13,000 or so clones, with 74% observed a single time. Sequenced material: ileum tissue, taken 16 days after intestinal transplant. These receptors were collected from a human patient who received an intestinal transplant, so some T cells may come from the graft donor.

In DNA form, the CDR3 reads TGTGCCAGCAGGATCGGAGATACGCAGTATTTT. Translation: CASRIGDTQYF. This chain joins TRBV27 and TRBJ2-3, with D uncertain. The CDR3 is 11 amino acids. V was pared by 6 bases and J by 5 bases, with 6 bases between. Germline V gives CDR1 MNHEY, CDR2 SMNVEV (reference sequence).

The gene calls are TRBV7-6 and TRBJ1-2; no clear D. Per the germline V gene, CDR1 is SGHVS and CDR2 is FNYEAQ. The CDR3 runs to 15 residues. V dropped 5 bases and J dropped 6 bases, with 19 bases sitting between them. CDR3 in DNA: TGTGCCAGCAGCCCCGATCCGAGCGGGTGGGATGGCTACACCTTC. This encodes CASSPDPSGWDGYTF.